This paragraph covers one T cell receptor beta chain sequence. The antigen is undetermined. The CDR3 does not end in the conserved phenylalanine or tryptophan, so this is likely a read error. No DNA is shown, since the ends of the CDR3 on it are uncertain; the CDR3 is the one TCRdb lists. Germline V gene data show CDR1 as MNHEY and CDR2 as SVGAGI. The CDR3 length equals 15 residues, ends included. This sample is part of a study of tumor and adjacent non-tumor tissue in lung cancer. Overall study context: Stage I to III disease affected 10 men and roughly five women aged roughly 31 to 80. Around 4.4 million productive TCRbeta reads were obtained per sample on average. Study findings and constraints: Tumor TCR diversity, when higher, was linked to shorter survival.

TCRbeta libraries were built with three rounds of nested PCR, modified from ARM-PCR. TCRdb called the multiplex PCR reads again in MiXCR, with one record for every CDR3 protein. Here the sample spans 100,000 to 120,000 distinct CDR3 sequences, approximately 87% being singletons. This sample's RNA came from whole unsorted tissue. V gene TRBV6-5 combines with J gene TRBJ2-7; the D segment call TRBD2 is taken from the table without a DNA check. The receptor was derived from a man aged 65-85 years with non-small cell lung cancer. Sequencing input: lung tumor tissue. The CDR3 reads CAVGRRLAGFYEHYL.